Sequencing of this T cell receptor (beta chain) was carried out in a study of shared clonotypes between healthy human individuals. Study-wide results and caveats: Clonotype sharing across a handful of donors was observed for around 5.1% of naive CD4 clonotypes.

A remark on this clone: Its antigen is not known.

Deletions cut 4 bases from V and 4 bases from J, with 17 bases between. There are 15 residues in the CDR3. Per germline, CDR1 SGHTA and CDR2 FQGNSA. Naive-designated CD8 cells lacked CD45RO, were positively enriched for CCR7, and omitted terminally differentiated effector memory CD45RA+ cells. Data came from immunoSEQ multiplex PCR; TCRdb stores just in-frame clones and leaves some out. The top ten clones hold less than 0.3% of a sample with under 1 million clones, approximately 97% of them seen once. The specimen was naive CD8+ T cells sorted from blood. This chain joins TRBV7-2 and TRBJ2-7; a possible D gene is TRBD2 (5 bases). The receptor's source is a man aged 25 to 40 in good health. The CDR3 here is CASSSPLGVGYEQYF. The CDR3 bases are TGTGCCAGCAGCTCACCCCTCGGGGTTGGGTACGAGCAGTACTTC.